Following are 16 T cell receptor beta chains from one sample sequenced in a study of control samples from healthy donors and cancer patients. Assay: immunoSEQ multiplex PCR; the TCRdb copy retains only in-frame clones and omits some. The sample holds some 100,000 clones, roughly 89% seen once. The sequenced material came from blood. Source of these receptors: a human donor in good health. The donor label of this sample is uncertain.

The chain recombines TRBV5-6 with TRBJ2-5; 11 bases match TRBD2. CDR1 is SGHDT and CDR2 is YYEEEE in the germline V gene. Germline trimming cut 3 bases from V and 1 base from J; bases unmatched to any gene: 11. The CDR3 runs 18 residues. DNA for the CDR3: TGTGCCAGCAGCTCACTTATGACTAGCGGGGAAACCCAAGAGACCCAGTACTTC. Protein: CASSSLMTSGETQETQYF.

V gene TRBV18 combines with J gene TRBJ1-1; maybe TRBD1 (6 bases). V was cut by 3 bases and J by 5 bases, with 16 bases left in between. There are 15 residues in the CDR3. Germline V CDR1 and CDR2: KGHSH, LQKENI. CDR3 loop: CASSPNQGRKTEAFF. The DNA of the CDR3 is TGTGCCAGCTCACCCAATCAGGGGAGGAAGACTGAAGCTTTCTTT.

J is TRBJ2-7 and V is TRBV6-5, with a tentative D call TRBD2 (6 bases). CDR1 is MNHEY, CDR2 SVGAGI, per germline. The V and J ends lost 7 bases and 7 bases respectively, with 17 bases between them. The CDR3 covers 13 residues. This CDR3 is CASKIVGGREQYF. CDR3 nucleotide sequence: TGTGCCAGCAAGATCGTCGGGGGTCGGGAGCAGTACTTC.

The DNA for the CDR3 is TGTGCCAGCAGCTTAGGGGGATTGGCCTACGAGCAGTACTTC. Translating gives CASSLGGLAYEQYF. The chain is built from TRBV11-2 and TRBJ2-7; D unclear. Per germline, CDR1 SGHAT and CDR2 FQNNGV. V lost 1 base to trimming and J lost 2 bases, with 9 bases between them. CDR3 length: 14 amino acids.

The chain couples TRBV7-3 to TRBJ1-1; tentatively, D is TRBD1 (5 bases). Germline V gives CDR1 SGHTA, CDR2 FQGTGA. This CDR3 comprises 13 residues. The V end was cut by 1 base, the J end by 5 bases, with 8 bases between. This CDR3 reads CASSLSRGTEAFF. Written as DNA, the CDR3 is TGTGCCAGCAGCTTAAGTCGGGGGACTGAAGCTTTCTTT.

The chain couples TRBV24-1 to TRBJ1-1; no definite D call. The CDR3 extends over 12 amino acids. The V gene's germline CDR1 is KGHDR and CDR2 SFDVKD. V dropped 4 bases and J dropped 4 bases, with 6 bases sitting between them. The CDR3 DNA sequence: TGTGCCACCAGTGACCCCTCCACTGAAGCTTTCTTT. Translated, it gives CATSDPSTEAFF.

The chain links TRBV29-1 to TRBJ1-5; 10 nucleotides agree with TRBD1. Germline lookup yields CDR1 SQVTM and CDR2 ANQGSEA. The CDR3 covers 12 residues. Germline trimming cut 7 bases from V and 5 bases from J; bases unmatched to any gene: 2. CDR3 nucleotide sequence: TGCAGCGCTGGACAGGGGGATCAGCCCCAGCATTTT. This encodes CSAGQGDQPQHF. Using reference TRBV29-1 and TRBJ1-5 for the parts outside the CDR3, the full variable domain is SAVISQKPSRDICQRGTSLTIQCQVDSQVTMMFWYRQQPGQSLTLIATANQGSEATYESGFVIDKFPISRPNLTFSTLTVSNMSPEDSSIYLCSAGQGDQPQHFGDGTRLSIL.

This clone showed up just once. The chain has TRBV9 and TRBJ2-5; 13 nucleotides match TRBD2. The CDR3 is made up of 22 amino acids. Germline lookup yields CDR1 SGDLS and CDR2 YYNGEE. The V gene end was trimmed by 2 bases and the J gene end by 5 bases; junction bases not matched to a gene: 24. This CDR3 is CASSVGQGGRLAGGSRRETQYF. CDR3 sequence (DNA): TGTGCCAGCAGCGTGGGACAGGGAGGGAGACTAGCGGGGGGCTCGAGAAGGGAGACCCAGTACTTC.

The rearrangement uses TRBV20-1 and TRBJ1-5; no clear D gene. The CDR3 loop spans 15 amino acids. In germline, CDR1 is DFQATT, CDR2 SNEGSKA (reference sequence). Trimming took 3 bases from V and 6 from J, leaving 18 bases between them. The CDR3 sequence: CSASIGSSVGQPQHF. Here the CDR3 DNA reads TGCAGTGCTAGTATTGGTTCAAGCGTCGGTCAGCCCCAGCATTTT.

The chain joins TRBV5-8 to TRBJ2-6; perhaps D is TRBD1 or TRBD2 (6 bases each). Germline CDR1 is SGHTS and CDR2 is YDEGEE. The CDR3 covers 15 residues. Trimming pared 0 bases from V and 8 bases from J, leaving 12 bases between. CDR3 bases: TGTGCCAGCAGCTTGGGGGGGGCAGGGTCCAACGTCCTGACTTTC. The encoded protein is CASSLGGAGSNVLTF.

The chain is built from TRBV29-1 and TRBJ2-2, with D possibly TRBD2 on 6 matching bases. V was trimmed by 6 bases and J by 1 base, leaving 9 bases between them. CDR3 length: 13 residues. Per germline, CDR1 SQVTM and CDR2 ANQGSEA. In DNA form, the CDR3 reads TGCAGCGTAGCCGGGGGGAACACCGGGGAGCTGTTTTTT. Amino acids: CSVAGGNTGELFF.

This rearrangement joins TRBV27 to TRBJ1-4; D is uncertain. This CDR3 has 20 amino acids. CDR1 and CDR2 from the germline V gene are MNHEY and SMNVEV (reference sequence). Trimming shortened V by 6 bases and J by 3 bases, and 29 bases separated the two germline ends. The CDR3, as DNA: TGTGCCAGCAGCCCCCGAGGTGGGAGGGTTATGGGCTTGGCTAATGAAAAACTGTTTTTT. It is translated as CASSPRGGRVMGLANEKLFF.

The chain is built from TRBV9 and TRBJ2-3; unclear D gene. V shed 0 bases and J shed 1 base, with 12 bases lying between them. Germline CDR1 reads SGDLS; CDR2 reads YYNGEE. The CDR3 spans 16 residues. The CDR3 spells CASSVGHHVGTDTQYF. The CDR3 bases are TGTGCCAGCAGCGTAGGGCATCATGTAGGCACAGATACGCAGTATTTT.

This chain joins TRBV18 and TRBJ1-5, with D possibly matching TRBD1 (6 bases). The ends were cut back, 4 bases at V and 5 bases at J, with 15 bases in the middle. The germline CDR1 and CDR2 sequences are KGHSH and LQKENI. The CDR3 totals 15 residues. The DNA for the CDR3 is TGTGCCAGCTCACAGACATACAGGGAAGATCAGCCCCAGCATTTT. Its translation: CASSQTYREDQPQHF. Combining the CDR3 with reference TRBV18 and TRBJ1-5 gives the whole variable domain NAGVMQNPRHLVRRRGQEARLRCSPMKGHSHVYWYRQLPEEGLKFMVYLQKENIIDESGMPKERFSAEFPKEGPSILRIQQVVRGDSAAYFCASSQTYREDQPQHFGDGTRLSIL.

The rearrangement joins TRBV4-1 to TRBJ2-2; D is ambiguous. Germline V gene sequence: CDR1 MGHRA, CDR2 YSYEKL. The CDR3 spans 15 residues. V was pared by 4 bases and J by 0 bases, with 9 bases between. In nucleotides, the CDR3 is TGCGCCAGCAGCCTGGGCTCCGCGAACACCGGGGAGCTGTTTTTT. It translates to CASSLGSANTGELFF.

CDR3 DNA sequence: TGTGCCAGCAGTTACGGGGGGGCTCAGAACACTGAAGCTTTCTTT. Translating gives CASSYGGAQNTEAFF. The V gene is TRBV6-5, the J gene TRBJ1-1; D perhaps matches TRBD1 (6 bases). This CDR3 comprises 15 residues. Per the germline V gene, CDR1 is MNHEY and CDR2 is SVGAGI. Trimming shortened V by 2 bases and J by 1 base, and 11 bases separated the two germline ends.